This T cell receptor (beta chain) was sequenced in a study of blood T cell repertoires in COVID-19. About the study: Donors in the United States, Italy and Spain gave samples during acute or convalescent COVID-19.

The CDR3 totals 13 residues. Germline assignment: CDR1 SGHKS and CDR2 YYEKEE (reference sequence). The V gene lost 0 bases and the J gene lost 4 bases, with 7 bases spanning the gap. This clone was picked up one time. In the source study's methods: Reference gene primer amplification gave nucleated cell count estimates. The assay was immunoSEQ multiplex PCR, and TCRdb's table has in-frame clones only and misses some. D and trimming were read from the DNA, whereas the V and J calls and clone size are those reported in that table. The table includes 55,000 to 65,000 clones, over 75% detected once. The sequencing sample was made of peripheral blood. This sequence joins TRBV5-5 and TRBJ1-2; D ambiguous. The receptor's source is a man between 60 and 75 years old with active or convalescent COVID-19. CDR3 DNA sequence: TGTGCCAGCAGCTTGGACATTGGCTATGGCTACACCTTC. Translating it yields CASSLDIGYGYTF.